This T cell receptor beta chain was recorded in a study of early stage breast cancer tumors. Produced via immunoSEQ multiplex PCR; TCRdb's table is partial and in-frame only. The sample lists 60,000 to 75,000 clones, 75% to 90% occurring once. CDR1 MDHEN and CDR2 SYDVKM come from the germline V gene. V was pared by 6 bases and J by 3 bases, with 8 bases between. The CDR3 length is 13 residues. The sequence came from a person aged 40-50 years with breast cancer. This chain links TRBV28 with TRBJ2-2; the D gene is possibly TRBD2 (5 bases). Sequencing input: blood. CDR3 sequence: CASRRADTGELFF. DNA for the CDR3: TGTGCCAGCAGGAGGGCGGACACCGGGGAGCTGTTTTTT. The full variable domain, in which reference TRBV28 and TRBJ2-2 provide the parts outside the CDR3, is DVKVTQSSRYLVKRTGEKVFLECVQDMDHENMFWYRQDPGLGLRLIYFSYDVKMKEKGDIPEGYSVSREKKERFSLILESASTNQTSMYLCASRRADTGELFFGEGSRLTVL.